A selection of T cell receptor beta chains follows, all from one sample in a study of regulatory T cells in long-lasting Graves disease. Using its own MiXCR run on the multiplex PCR reads, TCRdb lists one record per CDR3 protein. The table includes about 440,000 distinct CDR3 sequences, under 15% detected once. These sequences were also reported in another study, on T cells in Graves' hyperthyroidism and ophthalmopathy.

The specimen was peripheral blood mononuclear cells (PBMCs), collected at new diagnosis, from a patient treated with antithyroid drugs. Receptor source: a woman aged 25 to 39 with Graves disease. CDR3s include the opening cysteine and the closing phenylalanine or tryptophan. The order of the fields is V gene, J gene, clone size, D gene, CDR3 protein, CDR3 DNA. The D gene is left open where the match is weak. Size is stated for part of the rows, as once, few or many counts, or as a class when the clone is expanded.

v_gene: TRBV7-2; j_gene: TRBJ1-1; abundance: .; d_gene: .; CDR3aa: CASSRLLRGEAFF; CDR3nt: TGTGCCAGCAGCCGCCTCTTACGGGGAGAAGCTTTCTTT
v_gene: TRBV20-1; j_gene: TRBJ2-7; abundance: few; d_gene: .; CDR3aa: CSALTSYEQYF; CDR3nt: TGCAGTGCTCTCACCTCCTACGAGCAGTACTTC
v_gene: TRBV12-3/TRBV12-4; j_gene: TRBJ2-3; abundance: many; d_gene: TRBD2; CDR3aa: CASSLFAGGGTDTQYF; CDR3nt: TGTGCCAGCAGTTTATTCGCGGGAGGGGGCACAGATACGCAGTATTTT
v_gene: TRBV6-1; j_gene: TRBJ1-5; abundance: .; d_gene: .; CDR3aa: CASTLRGGNQPQHF; CDR3nt: TGTGCCAGCACTTTAAGGGGTGGCAATCAGCCCCAGCATTTT
v_gene: TRBV11-2; j_gene: TRBJ1-2; abundance: .; d_gene: TRBD1; CDR3aa: CASSSGQGIFYGYTF; CDR3nt: TGTGCCAGCAGTTCGGGACAGGGGATTTTCTATGGCTACACCTTC
v_gene: TRBV15; j_gene: TRBJ1-2; abundance: few; d_gene: .; CDR3aa: CATSSRGVAGYTF; CDR3nt: TGTGCCACCAGCAGCCGGGGGGTCGCTGGCTACACCTTC
v_gene: TRBV7-2; j_gene: TRBJ1-6; abundance: few; d_gene: .; CDR3aa: CASSLLTGRSPLHF; CDR3nt: TGTGCCAGCAGCTTACTCACGGGTCGGTCACCCCTCCACTTT
v_gene: TRBV12-3/TRBV12-4; j_gene: TRBJ2-2; abundance: .; d_gene: .; CDR3aa: CASSLVAGPGELFF; CDR3nt: TGTGCCAGCAGTTTAGTGGCAGGCCCAGGGGAGCTGTTTTTT
v_gene: TRBV6-5; j_gene: TRBJ1-5; abundance: many; d_gene: TRBD1; CDR3aa: CASSYSVGEGAYQPQHF; CDR3nt: TGTGCCAGCAGTTACTCGGTGGGGGAGGGGGCCTATCAGCCCCAGCATTTT
v_gene: TRBV18; j_gene: TRBJ2-1; abundance: many; d_gene: TRBD2; CDR3aa: CASSLTGLAGGHEQFF; CDR3nt: TGTGCCAGCTCACTTACGGGACTAGCGGGAGGTCATGAGCAGTTCTTC
v_gene: TRBV20-1; j_gene: TRBJ2-7; abundance: few; d_gene: TRBD2; CDR3aa: CSARMGGRYEQYF; CDR3nt: TGCAGTGCTAGAATGGGCGGGAGGTACGAGCAGTACTTC
v_gene: TRBV15; j_gene: TRBJ2-5; abundance: many; d_gene: .; CDR3aa: CATSRGTEGVGASETQYF; CDR3nt: TGTGCCACCAGCAGGGGGACGGAAGGGGTGGGAGCATCAGAGACCCAGTACTTC
v_gene: TRBV10-3; j_gene: TRBJ1-2; abundance: many; d_gene: .; CDR3aa: CAISEGEWLYGYTF; CDR3nt: TGTGCCATCAGTGAAGGAGAGTGGCTCTATGGCTACACCTTC
v_gene: TRBV19; j_gene: TRBJ2-4; abundance: .; d_gene: .; CDR3aa: CASSIGGSKNIQYF; CDR3nt: TGTGCCAGTAGTATAGGCGGCAGCAAAAACATTCAGTACTTC
v_gene: TRBV25-1; j_gene: TRBJ2-1; abundance: few; d_gene: .; CDR3aa: CASSEGGSEQFF; CDR3nt: TGTGCCAGCAGTGAGGGTGGGTCTGAGCAGTTCTTC
v_gene: TRBV28; j_gene: TRBJ2-1; abundance: .; d_gene: .; CDR3aa: CASSLYPAGRGETQFF; CDR3nt: TGTGCCAGCAGTTTATATCCGGCAGGGAGAGGGGAGACCCAGTTCTTC
v_gene: TRBV6-1; j_gene: TRBJ2-7; abundance: .; d_gene: .; CDR3aa: CASSFPVGEQYF; CDR3nt: TGTGCCAGCAGCTTCCCAGTGGGCGAGCAGTACTTC
v_gene: TRBV24-1; j_gene: TRBJ2-5; abundance: .; d_gene: TRBD2; CDR3aa: CATSDAARAGERETQYF; CDR3nt: TGTGCCACCAGTGATGCCGCGAGAGCGGGAGAAAGAGAGACCCAGTACTTC
v_gene: TRBV28; j_gene: TRBJ2-1; abundance: many; d_gene: TRBD2; CDR3aa: CASRPLAGSGNEQFF; CDR3nt: TGTGCCAGCAGACCTCTAGCGGGATCTGGCAATGAGCAGTTCTTC
v_gene: TRBV6-1; j_gene: TRBJ2-1; abundance: .; d_gene: .; CDR3aa: CASGHRDSYNEQFF; CDR3nt: TGTGCCAGCGGCCACAGGGACTCCTACAATGAGCAGTTCTTC
v_gene: TRBV4-1; j_gene: TRBJ1-1; abundance: many; d_gene: .; CDR3aa: CASSQDQTVNTEAFF; CDR3nt: TGCGCCAGCAGCCAAGACCAGACAGTGAACACTGAAGCTTTCTTT
v_gene: TRBV28; j_gene: TRBJ2-7; abundance: many; d_gene: .; CDR3aa: CASSGTNWEQYF; CDR3nt: TGTGCCAGCAGTGGAACCAACTGGGAGCAGTACTTC
v_gene: TRBV27; j_gene: TRBJ1-5; abundance: few; d_gene: .; CDR3aa: CASSLSKGGDQPQHF; CDR3nt: TGTGCCAGCAGTTTATCCAAAGGGGGGGATCAGCCCCAGCATTTT
v_gene: TRBV2; j_gene: TRBJ2-7; abundance: many; d_gene: .; CDR3aa: CAGNRDFSYEQYF; CDR3nt: TGTGCCGGAAACCGGGACTTTTCCTACGAGCAGTACTTC
v_gene: TRBV19; j_gene: TRBJ2-5; abundance: .; d_gene: .; CDR3aa: CASARLGIGQETQYF; CDR3nt: TGTGCCAGTGCCCGTCTAGGAATTGGCCAAGAGACCCAGTACTTC
v_gene: TRBV24-1; j_gene: TRBJ2-1; abundance: few; d_gene: .; CDR3aa: CATSDGGGVVYNEQFF; CDR3nt: TGTGCCACCAGTGATGGTGGAGGTGTGGTATACAATGAGCAGTTCTTC
v_gene: TRBV6-1; j_gene: TRBJ1-2; abundance: .; d_gene: .; CDR3aa: CASRRGPAPLPFYGYTF; CDR3nt: TGTGCCAGCAGAAGGGGCCCGGCCCCTCTCCCCTTCTATGGCTACACCTTC
v_gene: TRBV6-1; j_gene: TRBJ2-7; abundance: many; d_gene: .; CDR3aa: CASSRPDGSYEQYF; CDR3nt: TGTGCCAGCAGCCGCCCTGATGGGAGCTACGAGCAGTACTTC
v_gene: TRBV6-1; j_gene: TRBJ2-7; abundance: few; d_gene: TRBD2; CDR3aa: CASGEGRIAGELWGLLETYEQYF; CDR3nt: TGTGCCAGCGGCGAGGGACGCATAGCGGGAGAATTGTGGGGACTATTGGAAACGTACGAGCAGTACTTC
v_gene: TRBV20-1; j_gene: TRBJ2-7; abundance: many; d_gene: TRBD2; CDR3aa: CSAKGLAGYEQYF; CDR3nt: TGCAGTGCTAAGGGACTAGCTGGCTACGAGCAGTACTTC
v_gene: TRBV30; j_gene: TRBJ1-2; abundance: many; d_gene: .; CDR3aa: CAWSATGASTNYGYTF; CDR3nt: TGTGCCTGGAGTGCGACAGGAGCCTCGACTAACTATGGCTACACCTTC
v_gene: TRBV18; j_gene: TRBJ2-1; abundance: .; d_gene: .; CDR3aa: CASSPPTGAGNEQFF; CDR3nt: TGTGCCAGCTCACCACCGACGGGGGCCGGGAATGAGCAGTTCTTC
v_gene: TRBV20-1; j_gene: TRBJ2-1; abundance: few; d_gene: .; CDR3aa: CSRRELDGNEQFF; CDR3nt: TGTTCCCGAAGGGAGTTAGATGGGAATGAGCAGTTCTTC
v_gene: TRBV27; j_gene: TRBJ2-7; abundance: many; d_gene: .; CDR3aa: CASSFGRLSYEQYF; CDR3nt: TGTGCCAGCAGTTTTGGCAGGCTCTCCTACGAGCAGTACTTC
v_gene: TRBV7-9; j_gene: TRBJ2-5; abundance: few; d_gene: TRBD2; CDR3aa: CASSFLAGGRETQYF; CDR3nt: TGTGCCAGCAGCTTCCTAGCGGGAGGGCGCGAGACCCAGTACTTC
v_gene: TRBV3-1; j_gene: TRBJ1-2; abundance: many; d_gene: .; CDR3aa: CASSPSLDTYGYTF; CDR3nt: TGTGCCAGCAGCCCTTCCCTCGACACCTATGGCTACACCTTC
v_gene: TRBV6-1; j_gene: TRBJ2-1; abundance: few; d_gene: .; CDR3aa: CASTLGRQEFF; CDR3nt: TGTGCCAGCACCCTGGGGAGGCAGGAGTTCTTC
v_gene: TRBV10-3; j_gene: TRBJ1-2; abundance: few; d_gene: .; CDR3aa: CAIGSDRSYGYTF; CDR3nt: TGTGCCATCGGATCCGACAGGAGCTATGGCTACACCTTC
v_gene: TRBV7-8; j_gene: TRBJ2-5; abundance: many; d_gene: .; CDR3aa: CASSEPTTTYDPETQYF; CDR3nt: TGTGCCAGCAGCGAACCGACCACAACTTATGATCCAGAGACCCAGTACTTC
v_gene: TRBV20-1; j_gene: TRBJ2-1; abundance: once; d_gene: TRBD1; CDR3aa: CSARGSQGANEQFF; CDR3nt: TGCAGTGCTAGAGGATCACAGGGGGCTAATGAGCAGTTCTTC
v_gene: TRBV18; j_gene: TRBJ1-1; abundance: many; d_gene: TRBD1; CDR3aa: CASSLGIQGALGTEAFF; CDR3nt: TGTGCCAGCTCACTCGGGATACAGGGGGCTCTGGGCACTGAAGCTTTCTTT
v_gene: TRBV12-3/TRBV12-4; j_gene: TRBJ2-7; abundance: many; d_gene: TRBD1; CDR3aa: CASSLRIWGQGHYEQYF; CDR3nt: TGTGCCAGCAGTTTAAGGATATGGGGACAGGGTCACTACGAGCAGTACTTC
v_gene: TRBV7-2; j_gene: TRBJ1-5; abundance: .; d_gene: .; CDR3aa: CASSLGQRHQPQHF; CDR3nt: TGTGCCAGCAGCTTAGGACAGAGACACCAGCCCCAGCATTTT
v_gene: TRBV6-2/TRBV6-3; j_gene: TRBJ2-1; abundance: .; d_gene: TRBD1; CDR3aa: CASSYPLAPGGEQFF; CDR3nt: TGTGCCAGCAGTTACCCCCTAGCCCCAGGGGGTGAGCAGTTCTTC
v_gene: TRBV11-2; j_gene: TRBJ2-3; abundance: once; d_gene: TRBD2; CDR3aa: CASSLELAGRTDTQYF; CDR3nt: TGTGCCAGCAGCTTAGAACTAGCGGGAAGAACAGATACGCAGTATTTT
v_gene: TRBV7-8; j_gene: TRBJ2-6; abundance: few; d_gene: .; CDR3aa: CASSLGRIPSGANVLTF; CDR3nt: TGTGCCAGCAGCTTAGGTCGGATCCCCTCTGGGGCCAACGTCCTGACTTTC
v_gene: TRBV24-1; j_gene: TRBJ2-2; abundance: many; d_gene: .; CDR3aa: CATSDPRWNTGELFF; CDR3nt: TGTGCCACCAGTGATCCCAGGTGGAACACCGGGGAGCTGTTTTTT
v_gene: TRBV27; j_gene: TRBJ1-1; abundance: many; d_gene: .; CDR3aa: CASTPAAGLNTEAFF; CDR3nt: TGTGCCAGCACCCCCGCGGCCGGATTGAACACTGAAGCTTTCTTT